This TCR beta chain was retrieved from a study of graft-versus-host responses after intestinal transplantation. A remark on this clone: The antigen is unknown.

The germline V and J ends were trimmed by 0 bases and 0 bases, with 7 bases remaining between them. This CDR3 has 15 residues. CDR1 is SGHRS and CDR2 is YFSETQ in the germline V gene. Using immunoSEQ multiplex PCR, the repertoire was profiled, and TCRdb retains in-frame clones only, with some absent. The sample carries about 99,000 clones, roughly 93% recorded once. The clonotype originates from a human donor who received an intestinal transplant. V gene TRBV5-1 combines with J gene TRBJ2-1; a possible D gene is TRBD1 (6 bases). Sequencing used unstimulated CD8+ T cells sorted from spleen or lymph node cells, obtained before intestinal transplant. The chain's CDR3 is CASSLEQGSYNEQFF. The DNA of the CDR3 is TGCGCCAGCAGCTTGGAACAGGGCTCCTACAATGAGCAGTTCTTC.